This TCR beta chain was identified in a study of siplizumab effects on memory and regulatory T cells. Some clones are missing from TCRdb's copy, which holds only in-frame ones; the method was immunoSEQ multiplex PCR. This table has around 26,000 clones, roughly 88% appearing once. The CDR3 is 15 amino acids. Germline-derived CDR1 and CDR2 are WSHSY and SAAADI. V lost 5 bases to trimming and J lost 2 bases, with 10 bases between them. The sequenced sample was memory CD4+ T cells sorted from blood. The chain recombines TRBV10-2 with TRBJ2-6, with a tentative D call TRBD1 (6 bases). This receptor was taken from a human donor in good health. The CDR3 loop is CASSPGVTGANVLTF. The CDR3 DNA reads TGCGCCAGCAGTCCAGGGGTTACTGGGGCCAACGTCCTGACTTTC.